This T cell receptor (beta chain) is from a study of T cells in Graves' hyperthyroidism and ophthalmopathy. Graves' hyperthyroidism was deemed stable absent ophthalmopathy progression within 18 months. Amplification of TCR beta CDR3 regions was performed using RNA transcripts as template. HTBI primers were employed in a first-round RT-PCR of the TCR CDR3. Each CDR3 protein gets one entry after TCRdb re-called the multiplex PCR reads with MiXCR. Of fewer than 650,000 distinct CDR3 sequences in the sample, about 15% are singletons; the top ten hold about 15%. This receptor was obtained from a woman in her thirties or forties with Graves' hyperthyroidism. Sequencing input: blood.

The CDR3 DNA reads TGTGCCAGCAGTGACCCTTGGACAGGACCCTACGAGCAGTACTTC. This encodes CASSDPWTGPYEQYF. This rearrangement joins TRBV25-1 to TRBJ2-7; 7 bases map to TRBD1. This CDR3 spans 15 amino acids. CDR1 and CDR2 from the germline V gene are MGHDK and SYGVNS. Trimming cost V 3 bases and J 2 bases; bases outside gene matches: 7.